Sequencing of this TCR beta chain was carried out in a study of shared clonotypes between healthy human individuals. TCRdb keeps only in-frame clones here, not all; method: immunoSEQ multiplex PCR. The data contain 2 million to 3 million clones, approximately 93% of them singletons. A word on this clone: The antigen remains undetermined.

Study-wide points: Four donors had around 5% of their naive CD4 clonotypes in common.

Germline V CDR1 and CDR2: SGHRS, YFSETQ. V shed 0 bases and J shed 1 base, with 9 bases lying between them. The length of the CDR3 is 15 residues. The receptor's source is a man aged 18-30 years in good health. Some clones in this sample may be carry-over from other donors' samples. Material: naive CD4+ T cells from PBMCs. Subset meaning: CD45RA+ positively selected. The genes are TRBV5-1 and TRBJ2-3, with D perhaps TRBD2 (5 bases). Here the CDR3 reads CASSLELAGTDTQYF. The CDR3 DNA sequence: TGCGCCAGCAGCTTGGAGCTAGCCGGCACAGATACGCAGTATTTT.